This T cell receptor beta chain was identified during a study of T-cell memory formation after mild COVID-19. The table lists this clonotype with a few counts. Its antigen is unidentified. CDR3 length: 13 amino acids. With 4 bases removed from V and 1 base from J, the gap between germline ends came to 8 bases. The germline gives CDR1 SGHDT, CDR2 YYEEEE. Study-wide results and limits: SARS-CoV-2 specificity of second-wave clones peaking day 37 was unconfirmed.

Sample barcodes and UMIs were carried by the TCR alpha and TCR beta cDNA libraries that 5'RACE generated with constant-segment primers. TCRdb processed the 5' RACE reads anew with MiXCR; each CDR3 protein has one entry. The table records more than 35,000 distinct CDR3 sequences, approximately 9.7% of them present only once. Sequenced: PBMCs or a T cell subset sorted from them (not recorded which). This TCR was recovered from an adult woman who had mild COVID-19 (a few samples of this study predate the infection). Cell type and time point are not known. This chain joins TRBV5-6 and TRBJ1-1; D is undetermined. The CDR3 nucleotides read TGTGCCAGCAGCCGCGCTAAGAACACTGAAGCTTTCTTT. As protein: CASSRAKNTEAFF.